The rows below give T cell receptor beta chains drawn from one sample of a study of CD8 T cells in Susac syndrome. One entry per CDR3 protein, called by TCRdb with MiXCR from the immunoSEQ multiplex PCR reads. The sample carries about 150,000 distinct CDR3 sequences, about 94% recorded once. Sequenced sample: CD4+ T cells from PBMCs. The receptors derive from a human donor with multiple sclerosis. The CDR3 runs from the conserved cysteine through the conserved F or W. D genes are given only for firm matches. A clone size is listed for some rows: how often the clone was seen (once, few, many), or a class if it is expanded.

. TRBJ2-2 TRBV18 few CASSPGGTGELFF TGTGCCAGCTCACCAGGGGGAACCGGGGAGCTGTTTTTT
TRBD2 TRBJ2-5 TRBV5-6 once CASRIVAGNQETQYF TGTGCCAGCAGAATCGTAGCGGGGAATCAAGAGACCCAGTACTTC
. TRBJ1-5 TRBV9 . CASSVDGGRNQPQHF TGTGCCAGCAGCGTAGATGGAGGGCGCAATCAGCCCCAGCATTTT
TRBD1 TRBJ2-1 TRBV5-1 . CASSSGQVHNEQFF TGCGCCAGCAGCTCGGGACAGGTGCACAATGAGCAGTTCTTC
TRBD1 TRBJ2-7 TRBV28 once CASSLWDRPYEQYF TGTGCCAGCAGTTTGTGGGACAGACCCTACGAGCAGTACTTC
. TRBJ1-5 TRBV19 . CASSRGKPQHF TGTGCCAGTAGTAGAGGGAAGCCCCAGCATTTT
. TRBJ2-3 TRBV12-3/TRBV12-4 . CASSPRTSPSTDTQYF TGTGCCAGCAGTCCTCGGACGTCTCCCAGCACAGATACGCAGTATTTT
TRBD1 TRBJ2-2 TRBV20-1 . CSARSLTGDTGELFF TGCAGTGCTAGGAGCCTCACAGGGGACACCGGGGAGCTGTTTTTT
TRBD2 TRBJ2-5 TRBV5-6 . CASTPSGQETQYF TGTGCCAGCACACCTAGCGGCCAAGAGACCCAGTACTTC
. TRBJ1-3 TRBV11-2 . CASSFLLTGNTIYF TGTGCCAGCAGCTTCTTACTAACTGGAAACACCATATATTTT
. TRBJ2-1 TRBV7-2 . CASLGGRAYNEQFF TGTGCCAGCCTCGGAGGGAGAGCTTACAATGAGCAGTTCTTC
. TRBJ2-7 TRBV19 . CASSGVSGFYEQYF TGTGCCAGTAGTGGGGTATCAGGTTTCTACGAGCAGTACTTC
. TRBJ1-1 TRBV7-3 . CASSSGQPPAFF TGTGCCAGCAGCTCCGGACAGCCTCCCGCTTTCTTT
. TRBJ2-5 TRBV2 . CASSGPGRGETQYF TGTGCCAGCAGTGGACCGGGGCGCGGGGAGACCCAGTACTTC
. TRBJ2-5 TRBV12-3/TRBV12-4 . CASSPFPGPLTQETQYF TGTGCCAGCAGTCCGTTTCCGGGACCACTTACTCAAGAGACCCAGTACTTC
. TRBJ2-2 TRBV27 . CASSLGLAGLTGELFF TGTGCCAGCAGTTTAGGGCTAGCCGGACTCACCGGGGAGCTGTTTTTT
TRBD1 TRBJ2-7 TRBV5-4 . CASSQTGTGMVEQYF TGTGCCAGCAGTCAAACCGGGACAGGTATGGTCGAGCAGTACTTC
TRBD1 TRBJ1-3 TRBV29-1 . CSVDQGQGENTIYF TGCAGCGTTGACCAGGGACAGGGCGAAAACACCATATATTTT
. TRBJ2-7 TRBV11-2 . CASSLGASRGLEQYF TGTGCCAGCAGCTTAGGGGCGAGTCGAGGTCTCGAGCAGTACTTC
TRBD1 TRBJ1-2 TRBV27 . CASRRTGGYGYTF TGTGCCAGCAGAAGGACAGGGGGCTATGGCTACACCTTC
. TRBJ2-5 TRBV15 once CATSRDFETQYF TGTGCCACCAGCAGAGATTTCGAGACCCAGTACTTC
. TRBJ1-3 TRBV28 . CASSSPLFHSGNTIYF TGTGCCAGCAGTTCGCCCCTTTTCCACTCTGGAAACACCATATATTTT
TRBD2 TRBJ2-7 TRBV6-6 . CASRGGRAREQYF TGTGCCAGCAGGGGGGGGAGAGCTCGGGAGCAGTACTTC
TRBD2 TRBJ2-7 TRBV6-1 once CASSESSSGYEQYF TGTGCCAGCAGTGAATCGTCTAGCGGCTACGAGCAGTACTTC
. TRBJ1-5 TRBV9 once CASSVESGVIRFSNQPQHF TGTGCCAGCAGCGTAGAGAGCGGGGTAATACGATTTAGCAATCAGCCCCAGCATTTT
TRBD2 TRBJ2-1 TRBV12-5 . CASGLGGLDEQFF TGTGCTAGTGGCCTGGGGGGGTTGGATGAGCAGTTCTTC
. TRBJ2-7 TRBV5-1 . CASSSRGLSSYDEQYF TGCGCCAGCAGCTCGCGGGGTTTGTCTAGTTACGACGAGCAGTACTTC
. TRBJ1-2 TRBV7-3 . CASSLRTDPYNYGYTF TGTGCCAGCAGCTTACGCACAGACCCCTATAACTATGGCTACACCTTC
. TRBJ1-1 TRBV19 . CASSIDRGGTEAFF TGTGCCAGTAGTATCGACCGGGGGGGCACTGAAGCTTTCTTT
. TRBJ1-2 TRBV7-9 . CASSPSRRGANYGYTF TGTGCCAGCAGCCCCAGCCGGCGGGGGGCTAACTATGGCTACACCTTC
. TRBJ2-5 TRBV15 . CATSRTAQETQYF TGTGCCACCAGCAGAACAGCACAAGAGACCCAGTACTTC
TRBD2 TRBJ2-7 TRBV7-2 . CASSLQRGSYEQYF TGTGCCAGCAGCTTACAGCGGGGGTCCTACGAGCAGTACTTC
. TRBJ1-1 TRBV29-1 . CSVEDTARGTEAFF TGCAGCGTTGAAGACACAGCGCGGGGCACTGAAGCTTTCTTT
TRBD2 TRBJ2-2 TRBV28 . CASSLVRKIAGGPGELFF TGTGCCAGCAGTTTAGTTCGGAAGATAGCGGGAGGGCCCGGGGAGCTGTTTTTT
. TRBJ2-3 TRBV5-8 . CASSLYGGATDTQYF TGTGCCAGCAGCTTGTATGGAGGGGCCACAGATACGCAGTATTTT
. TRBJ1-1 TRBV21-1 . CASSLIGRKNTEAFF TGTGCCAGCAGCCTAATAGGACGGAAGAACACTGAAGCTTTCTTT
TRBD1 TRBJ2-5 TRBV11-2 . CASSRTGLEETQYF TGTGCCAGCAGCCGGACAGGGCTTGAGGAGACCCAGTACTTC
TRBD2 TRBJ2-7 TRBV19 . CASSEGSGRARSYEQYF TGTGCCAGTAGTGAGGGTAGCGGGAGGGCCCGTTCCTACGAGCAGTACTTC
TRBD1 TRBJ2-3 TRBV5-1 . CASSRDRGDTDTQYF TGCGCCAGCAGCCGGGACAGGGGAGACACAGATACGCAGTATTTT
TRBD2 TRBJ2-7 TRBV19 . CASSRLAGAPYEQYF TGTGCCAGTAGTCGGCTAGCGGGGGCACCCTACGAGCAGTACTTC
. TRBJ2-3 TRBV29-1 . CSVEGTDTQYF TGCAGCGTTGAAGGTACAGATACGCAGTATTTT
. TRBJ1-1 TRBV2 . CASSEGGGYTEAFF TGTGCCAGCAGTGAAGGGGGGGGTTACACTGAAGCTTTCTTT
. TRBJ1-2 TRBV7-6 . CASSLVGASGYTF TGTGCCAGCAGCTTAGTGGGGGCTAGTGGCTACACCTTC
. TRBJ2-7 TRBV28 few CASSSPYEQYF TGTGCCAGCAGCTCGCCCTACGAGCAGTACTTC
. TRBJ2-1 TRBV27 . CASSLTYSSYNEQFF TGTGCCAGCAGCCTAACTTATAGCTCCTACAATGAGCAGTTCTTC
. TRBJ2-7 TRBV2 . CASKREPGSYEQYF TGTGCCAGCAAACGGGAGCCAGGCTCCTACGAGCAGTACTTC
TRBD1 TRBJ2-2 TRBV4-3 . CASSQDNRGTGELFF TGCGCCAGCAGCCAAGATAACAGGGGAACCGGGGAGCTGTTTTTT
. TRBJ1-6 TRBV4-2 . CASSRSNSPLHF TGTGCCAGCAGTCGCAGTAATTCACCCCTCCACTTT
. TRBJ2-3 TRBV20-1 . CSARDFSGGAGTDTQYF TGCAGTGCTAGAGATTTCTCGGGGGGCGCTGGGACAGATACGCAGTATTTT
TRBD2 TRBJ2-1 TRBV3-1 . CASSQVAGTSGGNEQFF TGTGCCAGCAGCCAAGTTGCTGGGACTAGCGGGGGTAATGAGCAGTTCTTC
TRBD1 TRBJ1-2 TRBV12-3/TRBV12-4 . CASSLATGGYGYTF TGTGCCAGCAGTTTAGCGACAGGGGGCTATGGCTACACCTTC
. TRBJ2-7 TRBV29-1 . CSARTGTPLGYEQYF TGCAGCGCCCGAACCGGGACGCCTTTAGGGTACGAGCAGTACTTC
. TRBJ2-5 TRBV7-2 . CASSFGGQTKAQYF TGTGCCAGCAGCTTCGGAGGACAGACGAAGGCCCAGTACTTC
. TRBJ2-6 TRBV7-9 . CASSLLGANVLTF TGTGCCAGCAGCTTGCTTGGGGCCAACGTCCTGACTTTC